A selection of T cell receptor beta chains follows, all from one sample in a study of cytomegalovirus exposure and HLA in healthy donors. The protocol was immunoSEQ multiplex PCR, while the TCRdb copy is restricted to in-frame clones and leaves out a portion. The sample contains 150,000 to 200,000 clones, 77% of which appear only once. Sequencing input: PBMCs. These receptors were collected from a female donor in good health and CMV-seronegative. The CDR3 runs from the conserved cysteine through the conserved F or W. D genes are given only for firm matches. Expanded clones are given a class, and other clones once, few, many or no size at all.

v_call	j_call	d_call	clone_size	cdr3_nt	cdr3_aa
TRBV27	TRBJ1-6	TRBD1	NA	TGTGCCAGCAGAGTGGAGACAGGGTACCGCTCGGTGATTGATTCACCCCTCCACTTT	CASRVETGYRSVIDSPLHF
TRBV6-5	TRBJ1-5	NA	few	TGTGCCTCCCAGGGTGGGCAGGGGACTCAGCCCCAGCATTTT	CASQGGQGTQPQHF
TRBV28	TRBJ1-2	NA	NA	TGTGCCAGCAGTTCAGGCGCGTGGATTTCTCTCGGGGGCACCTTC	CASSSGAWISLGGTF
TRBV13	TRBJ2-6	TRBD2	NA	TGTGCCAGCAGCTTATTTGGCGGGGGGGCTGCTGGGGCCAACGTCCTGACTTTC	CASSLFGGGAAGANVLTF
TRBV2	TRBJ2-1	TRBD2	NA	TGTGCCAGCGGGACTAGCGGGATCCGGGAGCAGTTCTTC	CASGTSGIREQFF
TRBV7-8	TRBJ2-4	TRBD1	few	TGTGCCAGCAGCCCGAAGGGACAGGGGGTGGAAAACATTCAGTACTTC	CASSPKGQGVENIQYF
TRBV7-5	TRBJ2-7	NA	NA	TGTGTCAGAAGCTTAGCCCCTAGGACTAGCTGTAATGTCGAGCAGTACTTC	CVRSLAPRTSCNVEQYF
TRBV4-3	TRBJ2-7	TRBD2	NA	TGCGCCAGCAGCCAGGGACTAGCGGGGGGAAACTCCTACGAGCAGTACTTC	CASSQGLAGGNSYEQYF
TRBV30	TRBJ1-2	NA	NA	TGTGCCGGAACTCCCCCCGGAGGGCGATACTATGGCTACACCTTC	CAGTPPGGRYYGYTF
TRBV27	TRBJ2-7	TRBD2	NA	TGTGCCAGCAGTCCCCAGGCTAGCGGTTCTGTCGAGCAGTACTTC	CASSPQASGSVEQYF
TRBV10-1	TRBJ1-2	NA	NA	TGCGCCAGCAGTGAAGGGACTTACAACTATGGCTACACCTTC	CASSEGTYNYGYTF
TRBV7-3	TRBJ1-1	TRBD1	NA	TGTGCCAGCAGCTTAGGGGCAGGGGGAAGCACTGAAGCTTTCTTT	CASSLGAGGSTEAFF
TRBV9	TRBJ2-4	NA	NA	TGTGCCAGCAGGTTTAGCAAAAACATTCAGTACTTC	CASRFSKNIQYF
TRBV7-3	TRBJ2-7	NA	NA	TGTGCCAGCAGCTTATCCCAGGGGAAGATCTACGAGCAGTACTTC	CASSLSQGKIYEQYF
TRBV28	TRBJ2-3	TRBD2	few	TGTGCCAGCAGTTTATCTGCGGGGGGAGGGGATACGCAGTATTTT	CASSLSAGGGDTQYF
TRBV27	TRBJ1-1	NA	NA	TGTGCCAGCAGTCCTTTCAACCGGGGGAACACTGAAGCTTTCTTT	CASSPFNRGNTEAFF
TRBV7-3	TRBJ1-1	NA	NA	TGTGCCAGCAGCGTTAAGGAGGATCCCACTGAAGCTTTCTTT	CASSVKEDPTEAFF
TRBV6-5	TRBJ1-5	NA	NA	TGTGCCAGCAGTTCAGTCGGGAGGGATCAGCCCCAGCATTTT	CASSSVGRDQPQHF
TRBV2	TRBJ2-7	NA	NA	TGTGCCAGCAGTGAACTTAGCTACGAGCAGTACTTC	CASSELSYEQYF
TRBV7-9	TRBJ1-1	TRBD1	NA	TGTGCCAGCAGCCCAATCCAGGGGGACATTGGTGAAGCTTTCTTT	CASSPIQGDIGEAFF
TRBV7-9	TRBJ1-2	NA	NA	TGTGCCAGCAGCTCTGGGACACTTTATGGCTACACCTTC	CASSSGTLYGYTF
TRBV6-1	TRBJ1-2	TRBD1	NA	TGTGCCAGCAGTGGGACAGGGCTTTCTAACTATGGCTACACCTTC	CASSGTGLSNYGYTF
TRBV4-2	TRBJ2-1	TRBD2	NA	TGTGCCAGCAGCCAAGGGGACGCCGGGACTAGCTTTGATGAGCAGTTCTTC	CASSQGDAGTSFDEQFF
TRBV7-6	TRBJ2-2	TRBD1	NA	TGTGCCAGCAGCTCCCGGACAGGGGGACCCGGGGAGCTGTTTTTT	CASSSRTGGPGELFF
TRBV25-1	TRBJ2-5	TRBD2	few	TGTGCCAGCAGTGAAGGAACTAGCGGGCAAGAGACCCAGTACTTC	CASSEGTSGQETQYF
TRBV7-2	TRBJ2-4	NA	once	TGTGCCAGCAGCGTCTCCCTCCTCCAGGGGCGAGAAAACATTCAGTACTTC	CASSVSLLQGRENIQYF
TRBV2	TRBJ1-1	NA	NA	TGTGCCAGCAGTAGCCGTTCGATGAACACTGAAGCTTTCTTT	CASSSRSMNTEAFF
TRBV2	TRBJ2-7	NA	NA	TGTGCCAGCAGGTCTGGGCTCTTGATGAAAGACTCCTACGAGCAGTACTTC	CASRSGLLMKDSYEQYF
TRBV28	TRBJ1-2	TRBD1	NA	TGTGCCAGCAGCCCCGCAGGGGGACGCTATGGCTACACCTTC	CASSPAGGRYGYTF